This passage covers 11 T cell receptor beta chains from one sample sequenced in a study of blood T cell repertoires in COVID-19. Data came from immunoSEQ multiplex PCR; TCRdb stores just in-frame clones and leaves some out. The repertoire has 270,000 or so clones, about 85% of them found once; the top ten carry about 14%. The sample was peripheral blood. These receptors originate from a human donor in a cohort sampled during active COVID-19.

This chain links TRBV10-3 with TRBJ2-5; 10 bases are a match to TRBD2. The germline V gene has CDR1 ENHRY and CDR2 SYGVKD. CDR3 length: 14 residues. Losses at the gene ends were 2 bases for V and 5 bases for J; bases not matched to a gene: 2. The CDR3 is CAISEGTSVETQYF. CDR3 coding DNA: TGTGCCATCAGTGAGGGGACTAGCGTTGAGACCCAGTACTTC.

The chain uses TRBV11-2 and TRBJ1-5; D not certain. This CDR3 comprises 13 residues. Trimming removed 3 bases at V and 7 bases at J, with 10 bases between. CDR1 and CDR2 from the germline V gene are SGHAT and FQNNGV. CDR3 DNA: TGTGCCAGCAGCTTCGGGCTAGCGCAGCCCCAGCATTTT. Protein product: CASSFGLAQPQHF.

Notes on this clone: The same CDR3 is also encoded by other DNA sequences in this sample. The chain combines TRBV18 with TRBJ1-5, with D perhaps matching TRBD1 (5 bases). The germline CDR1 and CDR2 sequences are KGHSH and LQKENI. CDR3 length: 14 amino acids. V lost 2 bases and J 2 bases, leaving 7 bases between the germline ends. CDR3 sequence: CASSPSGGNQPQHF. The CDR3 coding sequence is TGTGCCAGCTCACCATCGGGGGGCAATCAGCCCCAGCATTTT.

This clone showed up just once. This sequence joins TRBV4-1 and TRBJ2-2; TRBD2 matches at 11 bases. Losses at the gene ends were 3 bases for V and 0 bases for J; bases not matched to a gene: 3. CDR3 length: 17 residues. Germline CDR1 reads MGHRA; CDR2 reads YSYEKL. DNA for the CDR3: TGCGCCAGCAGCCAGGGACTAGCGGTTACGAACACCGGGGAGCTGTTTTTT. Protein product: CASSQGLAVTNTGELFF.

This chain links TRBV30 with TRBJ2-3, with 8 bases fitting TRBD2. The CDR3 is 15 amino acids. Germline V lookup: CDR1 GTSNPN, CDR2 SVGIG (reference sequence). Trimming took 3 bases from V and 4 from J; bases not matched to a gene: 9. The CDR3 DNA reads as TGTGCCTGGAGAACGAGCGGGAGTGGCGCAGATACGCAGTATTTT. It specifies CAWRTSGSGADTQYF.

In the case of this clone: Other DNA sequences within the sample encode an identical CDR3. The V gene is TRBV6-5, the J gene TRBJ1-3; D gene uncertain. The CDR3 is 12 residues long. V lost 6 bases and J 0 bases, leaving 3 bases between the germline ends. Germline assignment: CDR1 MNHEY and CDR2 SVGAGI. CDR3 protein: CASRSSGNTIYF. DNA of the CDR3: TGTGCCAGCAGGAGCTCTGGAAACACCATATATTTT.

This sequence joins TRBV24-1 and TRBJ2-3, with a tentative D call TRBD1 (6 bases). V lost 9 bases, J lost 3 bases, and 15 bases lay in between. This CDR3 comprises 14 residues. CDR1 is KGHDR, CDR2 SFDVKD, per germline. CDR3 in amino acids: CATGESGATDTQYF. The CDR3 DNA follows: TGTGCCACCGGGGAGTCAGGGGCGACAGATACGCAGTATTTT.

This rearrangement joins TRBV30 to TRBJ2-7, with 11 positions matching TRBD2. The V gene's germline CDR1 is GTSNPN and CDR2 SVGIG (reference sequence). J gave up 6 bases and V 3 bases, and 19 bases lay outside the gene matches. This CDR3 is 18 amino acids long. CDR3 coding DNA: TGTGCCTGGAGCGATCGACTAGCGGGATGGGGGGAGATTGGCGAGCAGTACTTC. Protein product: CAWSDRLAGWGEIGEQYF.

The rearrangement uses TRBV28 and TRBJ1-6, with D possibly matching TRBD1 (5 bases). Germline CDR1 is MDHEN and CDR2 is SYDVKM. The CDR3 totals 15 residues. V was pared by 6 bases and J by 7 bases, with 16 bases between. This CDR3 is CASSPGGAQNSPLHF. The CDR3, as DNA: TGTGCCAGCAGCCCAGGAGGGGCACAGAATTCACCCCTCCACTTT.

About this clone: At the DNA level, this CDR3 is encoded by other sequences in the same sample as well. The CDR3: CATSRDPSGQETQYF. Written as DNA, the CDR3 is TGTGCCACCAGCAGGGACCCTAGCGGTCAAGAGACCCAGTACTTC. J is TRBJ2-5 and V is TRBV15; TRBD2 agrees at 7 bases. The CDR3 extends over 15 amino acids. V trimming: 3 bases; J trimming: 2 bases; junction bases outside the gene matches: 6. Germline loops: CDR1 LNHNV, CDR2 YYDKDF (reference sequence).

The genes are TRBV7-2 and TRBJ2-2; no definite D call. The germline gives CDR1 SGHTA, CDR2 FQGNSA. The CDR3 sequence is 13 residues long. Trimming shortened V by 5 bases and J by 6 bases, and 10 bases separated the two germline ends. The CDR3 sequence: CASSTEWAGELFF. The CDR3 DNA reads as TGTGCCAGCAGCACAGAATGGGCCGGGGAGCTGTTTTTT. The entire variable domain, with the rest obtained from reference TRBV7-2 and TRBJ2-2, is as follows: GAGVSQSPSNKVTEKGKDVELRCDPISGHTALYWYRQSLGQGLEFLIYFQGNSAPDKSGLPSDRFSAERTGGSVSTLTIQRTQQEDSAVYLCASSTEWAGELFFGEGSRLTVL.